This is a list of T cell receptor beta chains from one sample in a study of PD-1 blockade in classical Hodgkin lymphoma. Clones were sequenced by immunoSEQ multiplex PCR, and TCRdb holds only the in-frame ones, with some missing. The profile covers 75,000 to 100,000 clones, with roughly four fifths appearing a single time and around 17% taken by the ten largest. The material sequenced was peripheral blood mononuclear cells (PBMCs), taken before the second cycle of nivolumab. The origin of the receptors is a human donor with classical Hodgkin lymphoma. CDR3s include the opening cysteine and the closing phenylalanine or tryptophan. The D gene is left open where the match is weak. For some rows the clone size is stated as once, few or many, or as a class when expanded; others skip it.

TRBJ2-3,once,.,TRBV28,14,CASSLGGSGGTQYF,TGTGCCAGCAGTTTGGGTGGGTCGGGTGGTACGCAGTATTTT
TRBJ2-7,.,.,TRBV19,16,CASSGLEGPRTYEQYF,TGTGCCAGTAGTGGCCTTGAGGGACCGAGAACCTACGAGCAGTACTTC
TRBJ2-5,.,TRBD1,TRBV7-9,16,CASSSRRTGAGETQYF,TGTGCCAGCAGCAGTAGGCGGACAGGGGCTGGGGAGACCCAGTACTTC
TRBJ2-7,.,.,TRBV4-1,15,CASSQGGTRSYEQYF,TGCGCCAGCAGCCAAGGCGGGACCCGTTCCTACGAGCAGTACTTC
TRBJ1-1,.,.,TRBV29-1,16,CSVENPKGVWDTEAFF,TGCAGCGTCGAAAACCCCAAGGGCGTCTGGGACACTGAAGCTTTCTTT
TRBJ1-1,.,TRBD1,TRBV27,15,CASSLQGGVSPEAFF,TGTGCCAGCAGCCTCCAGGGGGGGGTATCCCCTGAAGCTTTCTTT
TRBJ1-3,.,.,TRBV15,17,CATSREVGTASGNTIYF,TGTGCCACCAGCAGAGAGGTTGGTACAGCCTCTGGAAACACCATATATTTT
TRBJ2-3,.,TRBD2,TRBV10-3,17,CAIRGTSGSTGTDTQYF,TGTGCCATCAGGGGGACTAGCGGGAGTACGGGCACAGATACGCAGTATTTT
TRBJ1-1,.,TRBD1,TRBV19,14,CASSPTGGYTEAFF,TGTGCCAGTAGTCCGACAGGGGGATACACTGAAGCTTTCTTT
TRBJ2-1,.,TRBD2,TRBV7-9,15,CASSLAVSGSHEQFF,TGTGCCAGCAGCTTAGCGGTTAGCGGGAGTCATGAGCAGTTCTTC
TRBJ2-4,.,.,TRBV2,18,CASSEALPRALAKNIQYF,TGTGCCAGCAGTGAGGCGCTTCCCAGGGCCCTAGCCAAAAACATTCAGTACTTC
TRBJ2-2,.,.,TRBV7-9,14,CASSLLGTSGELFF,TGTGCCAGCAGCTTACTTGGTACGTCGGGGGAGCTGTTTTTT
TRBJ1-2,once,.,TRBV18,14,CASTTLQGNYGYTF,TGTGCCAGCACCACCCTCCAGGGGAACTATGGCTACACCTTC
TRBJ2-1,.,TRBD2,TRBV7-2,13,CASSMGTSGEQFF,TGTGCCAGCAGCATGGGGACTAGCGGTGAGCAGTTCTTC
TRBJ2-7,.,.,TRBV27,15,CASTAVGGPSSEQYF,TGTGCCAGCACCGCGGTGGGCGGGCCCAGCTCCGAGCAGTACTTC
TRBJ1-2,.,.,TRBV5-1,14,CASSSTGSGYGYTF,TGCGCCAGCAGCTCGACAGGTTCTGGGTATGGCTACACCTTC
TRBJ2-3,.,TRBD1,TRBV5-4,12,CASGTGTDTQYF,TGTGCCAGCGGGACAGGAACAGATACGCAGTATTTT
TRBJ2-3,.,TRBD2,TRBV7-7,15,CASSSTSGRADTQYF,TGTGCCAGCAGCTCGACTAGCGGGAGGGCGGATACGCAGTATTTT
TRBJ2-1,.,TRBD2,TRBV5-1,16,CASSLVLAGGGNEQFF,TGCGCCAGCAGCTTGGTGCTGGCGGGAGGCGGCAATGAGCAGTTCTTC
TRBJ2-5,.,.,TRBV2,13,CASSVLGVETQYF,TGTGCCAGCAGTGTGTTAGGCGTGGAGACCCAGTACTTC
TRBJ1-3,.,.,TRBV10-3,18,CAISEWVSLAQSGNTIYF,TGTGCCATCAGTGAGTGGGTTTCGTTGGCCCAGTCCGGAAACACCATATATTTT
TRBJ2-1,.,TRBD1,TRBV19,14,CASSNLLDRDEQFF,TGTGCCAGTAGTAACCTCCTCGACAGGGATGAGCAGTTCTTC
TRBJ1-5,.,.,TRBV27,15,CASSSSTYSNQPQHF,TGTGCCAGCAGTTCTTCAACGTATAGCAATCAGCCCCAGCATTTT
TRBJ2-5,.,.,TRBV2,14,CASSEGGSRETQYF,TGTGCCAGCAGTGAAGGTGGTTCCAGGGAGACCCAGTACTTC
TRBJ2-6,once,.,TRBV29-1,16,CSGYRDPLSGANVLTF,TGCAGCGGGTACAGGGACCCGCTTTCTGGGGCCAACGTCCTGACTTTC
TRBJ1-2,.,.,TRBV6-1,15,CASSPTGTYIYGYTF,TGTGCCAGCAGCCCCACCGGGACTTACATCTATGGCTACACCTTC
TRBJ1-1,once,.,TRBV30,17,CAWIFRTSNWRGTEAFF,TGTGCCTGGATTTTTCGGACATCCAACTGGAGGGGCACTGAAGCTTTCTTT
TRBJ1-2,.,.,TRBV5-8,12,CASSLSWDTFTF,TGTGCCAGCAGCTTGTCATGGGACACCTTCACCTTC
TRBJ2-1,.,TRBD2,TRBV6-5,12,CASSVGLGEQFF,TGTGCCAGCAGTGTAGGACTAGGAGAGCAGTTCTTC
TRBJ1-1,.,.,TRBV7-3,13,CASSLEGSTEAFF,TGTGCCAGCAGCTTAGAAGGCAGTACTGAAGCTTTCTTT
TRBJ1-1,.,TRBD1,TRBV5-4,15,CASSLSTGVNTEAFF,TGTGCCAGCAGCTTGTCAACAGGGGTGAACACTGAAGCTTTCTTT
TRBJ1-1,.,.,TRBV28,13,CASSSPGRLEAFF,TGTGCCAGCAGTTCCCCCGGACGGCTTGAAGCTTTCTTT
TRBJ2-2,.,.,TRBV27,16,CASSQFRTANTGELFF,TGTGCCAGCAGCCAATTCCGGACAGCGAACACCGGGGAGCTGTTTTTT
TRBJ1-1,.,.,TRBV7-9,15,CASSLGGTVNTEAFF,TGTGCCAGCAGCTTAGGGGGGACGGTGAACACTGAAGCTTTCTTT
TRBJ1-4,few,TRBD1,TRBV6-5,15,CASSTGGSDNEKLFF,TGTGCCAGCAGTACAGGGGGGTCGGATAATGAAAAACTGTTTTTT
TRBJ1-3,once,.,TRBV5-1,16,CASSLNGALSGNTIYF,TGCGCCAGCAGCTTGAACGGTGCGTTGTCTGGAAACACCATATATTTT
TRBJ1-5,once,.,TRBV19,14,CASSIGAGNQPQHF,TGTGCCAGTAGTATAGGGGCGGGGAATCAGCCCCAGCATTTT
TRBJ2-4,.,TRBD1,TRBV19,16,CATMGTGGRPENIQYF,TGTGCCACCATGGGGACAGGGGGTCGCCCTGAAAACATTCAGTACTTC
TRBJ2-7,.,.,TRBV15,15,CATQLVADSAYEQYF,TGTGCCACCCAACTTGTAGCGGACAGCGCCTACGAGCAGTACTTC
TRBJ2-7,.,.,TRBV7-8,17,CASSLATLPLSSYEQYF,TGTGCCAGCAGCTTAGCGACACTTCCTCTGAGCTCCTACGAGCAGTACTTC
TRBJ2-1,.,.,TRBV10-3,14,CAISESGGYNEQFF,TGTGCCATCAGTGAGTCGGGCGGCTACAATGAGCAGTTCTTC
TRBJ2-7,.,TRBD2,TRBV9,15,CASSVGTSGTSEQYF,TGTGCCAGCAGCGTAGGGACTAGCGGGACGTCCGAGCAGTACTTC
TRBJ2-7,.,TRBD2,TRBV30,15,CAWGPGTSGNYEQYF,TGTGCCTGGGGGCCCGGGACTAGCGGGAACTACGAGCAGTACTTC
TRBJ1-1,.,.,TRBV19,13,CASSRTQNTEAFF,TGTGCCAGTAGTCGTACACAGAACACTGAAGCTTTCTTT
TRBJ2-2,.,TRBD2,TRBV9,15,CASSVLLAGSGELFF,TGTGCCAGCAGCGTACTTCTAGCGGGATCCGGGGAGCTGTTTTTT
TRBJ2-7,.,.,TRBV28,15,CASSLWVQTGGEQYF,TGTGCCAGCAGTTTATGGGTACAAACCGGCGGGGAGCAGTACTTC
TRBJ2-1,.,TRBD1,TRBV29-1,14,CSVVGTGSANEQFF,TGCAGCGTTGTGGGGACAGGGTCCGCGAATGAGCAGTTCTTC
TRBJ1-2,.,.,TRBV5-1,17,CASSFTPEQYRNYGYTF,TGCGCCAGCAGCTTCACACCCGAACAATATAGAAACTATGGCTACACCTTC
TRBJ2-5,.,TRBD1,TRBV9,15,CASSVDPGGKETQYF,TGTGCCAGCAGCGTAGATCCAGGGGGCAAAGAGACCCAGTACTTC
TRBJ2-1,.,.,TRBV6-5,15,CASSSRGLQNNEQFF,TGTGCCAGCAGTTCCCGGGGACTGCAGAACAATGAGCAGTTCTTC
TRBJ1-3,.,TRBD1,TRBV7-8,15,CASSQGQSSGNTIYF,TGTGCCAGCAGCCAGGGACAGAGCTCTGGAAACACCATATATTTT
TRBJ1-2,.,TRBD1,TRBV19,17,CASSTQGVFGPNYGYTF,TGTGCCAGTAGTACACAGGGGGTGTTTGGCCCCAACTATGGCTACACCTTC
TRBJ2-1,.,.,TRBV9,14,CASSVAGSGNEQFF,TGTGCCAGCAGCGTAGCGGGATCGGGCAATGAGCAGTTCTTC
TRBJ1-3,.,.,TRBV19,17,CASSILLTETSGNTIYF,TGTGCCAGTAGTATTCTCCTCACGGAGACCTCTGGAAACACCATATATTTT
TRBJ1-1,.,.,TRBV27,17,CASSQYRGGLPHTEAFF,TGTGCCAGCAGCCAATATAGGGGGGGCCTACCACACACTGAAGCTTTCTTT
TRBJ2-7,.,TRBD1,TRBV15,15,CATSRGWGQSVEQYF,TGTGCCACCAGCAGAGGTTGGGGACAGTCGGTCGAGCAGTACTTC
TRBJ2-1,.,TRBD2,TRBV7-6,14,CASSPVAGGYEQFF,TGTGCCAGCAGCCCAGTAGCGGGAGGTTATGAGCAGTTCTTC
TRBJ1-4,.,.,TRBV7-2,14,CASSTRGEAEKLFF,TGTGCCAGCTCAACCCGGGGAGAGGCCGAAAAACTGTTTTTT
TRBJ2-3,.,TRBD2,TRBV10-2,15,CASSEGLAGWGTQYF,TGCGCCAGCAGTGAAGGGCTAGCGGGATGGGGTACGCAGTATTTT